The TCR beta chain under discussion was sequenced for a study of regulatory T cells in long-lasting Graves disease. Looking at the study overall: Newly diagnosed Graves' patients had taken antithyroid drugs under 3 months.

The sample holds many counts of this clonotype. Its antigen is undetermined. Findings and caveats of the study: Persistent disease samples used TRBV28, TRBJ1-2 and TRBJ2-5 preferentially.

Investigators prepared the TCR beta libraries by applying iRepertoire HTBI primers and Arm-PCR of CDR3 regions. TCRdb re-analysed the multiplex PCR reads in MiXCR, keeping a single row per CDR3 protein. The sample has 400,000 to 450,000 distinct CDR3 sequences, around 14% seen once. V gave up 4 bases and J gave up 3 bases, with 18 bases separating them. Germline V gives CDR1 MNHEY, CDR2 SVGEGT. The CDR3 length is 16 residues. Time point: newly diagnosed GD, antithyroid drugs for less than 3 months. Following extraction of RNA from PBMCs, that RNA was used to make the TCR library. The sample was also reused in another study, on T cells in Graves' hyperthyroidism and ophthalmopathy. That source notes: The blood repertoire included most of the expanded thyroid clonotypes above 0.001.

The clonotype was recovered from a woman aged 25 to 39 with Graves disease. J is TRBJ2-5 and V is TRBV6-2 or TRBV6-3, with D possibly TRBD2 on 5 matching bases. The sample consisted of peripheral blood mononuclear cells (PBMCs), taken at new diagnosis, from a patient treated with antithyroid drugs. In nucleotides, the CDR3 is TGTGCCAGCAGTTTCCAAGCGGAAGGGCCGAAAGAGACCCAGTACTTC. It is translated as CASSFQAEGPKETQYF.